The T cell receptor (beta chain) described here comes from a study of CD4 T cells in relation to SARS-CoV-2 and coronaviruses. Notes on the study in general: Crossreactive clones expanded significantly less to SARS-CoV-2 than monoreactive clones.

Deep TCR-beta sequencing used DNA from uncultured naive and memory CD4+ T cells. The protocol was immunoSEQ multiplex PCR, while the TCRdb copy is restricted to in-frame clones and leaves out a portion. The sample carries tens of thousands of clones, less than 95% recorded once. Comment on this clone: Its antigen is undetermined.

Unexposed donor CD4+ T cells date from about 2011-2018, before the COVID-19 pandemic. Trimming left V 1 base short and J 3 bases short, with 9 bases between. The CDR3 is 15 residues long. Germline loops: CDR1 SGHAT, CDR2 FQNNGV. Input material: naive CD4+ T cells from PBMCs. The subset here: naive CD4+ T cells isolated by negative enrichment. The sequence came from a human donor in good health. This chain uses TRBV11-2 with TRBJ1-4; D might be TRBD1 (5 bases). The CDR3: CASSLGGTPNEKLFF. The CDR3 coding sequence is TGTGCCAGCAGCTTAGGCGGGACGCCTAATGAAAAACTGTTTTTT.